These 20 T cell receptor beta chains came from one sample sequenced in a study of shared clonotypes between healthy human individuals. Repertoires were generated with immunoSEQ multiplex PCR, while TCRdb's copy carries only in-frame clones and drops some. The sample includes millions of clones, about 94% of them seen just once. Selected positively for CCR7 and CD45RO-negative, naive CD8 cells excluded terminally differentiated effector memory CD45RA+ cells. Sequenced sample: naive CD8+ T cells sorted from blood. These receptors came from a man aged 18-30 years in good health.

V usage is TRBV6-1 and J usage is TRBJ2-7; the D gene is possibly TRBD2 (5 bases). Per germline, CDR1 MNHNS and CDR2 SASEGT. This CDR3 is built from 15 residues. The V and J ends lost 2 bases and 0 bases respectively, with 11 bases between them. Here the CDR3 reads CASSEIRGVSYEQYF. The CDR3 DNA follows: TGTGCCAGCAGTGAAATTCGGGGTGTCTCCTACGAGCAGTACTTC.

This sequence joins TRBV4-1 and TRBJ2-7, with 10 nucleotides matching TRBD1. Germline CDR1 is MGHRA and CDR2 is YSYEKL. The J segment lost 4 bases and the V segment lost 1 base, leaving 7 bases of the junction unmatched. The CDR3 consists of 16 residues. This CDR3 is CASSQGPRTGGYEQYF. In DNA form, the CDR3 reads TGCGCCAGCAGCCAAGGCCCCCGGACAGGGGGTTACGAGCAGTACTTC.

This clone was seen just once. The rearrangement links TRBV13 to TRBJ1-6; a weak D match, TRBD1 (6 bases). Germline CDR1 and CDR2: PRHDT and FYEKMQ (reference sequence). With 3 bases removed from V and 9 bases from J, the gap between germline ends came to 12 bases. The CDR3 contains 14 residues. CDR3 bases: TGTGCCAGCAGCTTGGACAGAAATAGTTCACCCCTCCACTTT. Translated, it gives CASSLDRNSSPLHF.

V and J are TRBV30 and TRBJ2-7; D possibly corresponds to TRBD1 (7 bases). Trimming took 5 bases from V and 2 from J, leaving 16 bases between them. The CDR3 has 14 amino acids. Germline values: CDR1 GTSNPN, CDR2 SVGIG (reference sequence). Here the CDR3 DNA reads TGTGCCTGGGGGGGGACAGAGATTCCCTACGAGCAGTACTTC. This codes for CAWGGTEIPYEQYF.

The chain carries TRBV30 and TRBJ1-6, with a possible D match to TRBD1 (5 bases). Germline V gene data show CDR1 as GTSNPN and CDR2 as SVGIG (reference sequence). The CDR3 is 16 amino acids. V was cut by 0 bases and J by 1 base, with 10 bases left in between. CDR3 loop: CAWSVDSLSYNSPLHF. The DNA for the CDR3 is TGTGCCTGGAGTGTTGACAGCCTTTCCTATAATTCACCCCTCCACTTT.

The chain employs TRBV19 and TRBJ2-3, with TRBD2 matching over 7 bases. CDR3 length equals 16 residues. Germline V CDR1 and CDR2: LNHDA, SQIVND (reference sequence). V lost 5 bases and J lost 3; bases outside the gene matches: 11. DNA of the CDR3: TGTGCCAGTAGTCCAGATCGAGCGGGACGAACAGATACGCAGTATTTT. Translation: CASSPDRAGRTDTQYF.

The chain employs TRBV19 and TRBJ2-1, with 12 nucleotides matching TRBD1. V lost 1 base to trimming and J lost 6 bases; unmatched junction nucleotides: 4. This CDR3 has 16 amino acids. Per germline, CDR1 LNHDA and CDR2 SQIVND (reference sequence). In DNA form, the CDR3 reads TGTGCCAGTAGTATAGTGGGACAGGGGGCTTTCAATGAGCAGTTCTTC. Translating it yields CASSIVGQGAFNEQFF.

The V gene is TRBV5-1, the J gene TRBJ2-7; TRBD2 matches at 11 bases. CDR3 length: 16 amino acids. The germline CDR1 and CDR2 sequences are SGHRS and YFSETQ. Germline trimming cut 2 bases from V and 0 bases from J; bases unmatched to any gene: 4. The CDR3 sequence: CASSFLAGGSSYEQYF. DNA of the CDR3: TGCGCCAGCAGCTTCTTAGCGGGGGGGAGCTCCTACGAGCAGTACTTC.

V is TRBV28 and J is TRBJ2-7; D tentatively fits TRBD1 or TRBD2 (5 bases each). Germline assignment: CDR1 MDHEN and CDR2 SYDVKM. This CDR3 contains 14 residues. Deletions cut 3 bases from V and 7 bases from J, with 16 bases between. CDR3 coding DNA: TGTGCCAGCAGTTTTACCGGGACCGACTCGGAGCAGTACTTC. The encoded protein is CASSFTGTDSEQYF.

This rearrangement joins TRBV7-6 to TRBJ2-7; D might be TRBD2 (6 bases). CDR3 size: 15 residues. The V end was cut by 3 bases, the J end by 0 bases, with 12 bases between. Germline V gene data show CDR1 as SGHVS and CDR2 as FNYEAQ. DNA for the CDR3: TGTGCCAGCAGCTTCCGGGACTCGAGCTCCTACGAGCAGTACTTC. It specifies CASSFRDSSSYEQYF.

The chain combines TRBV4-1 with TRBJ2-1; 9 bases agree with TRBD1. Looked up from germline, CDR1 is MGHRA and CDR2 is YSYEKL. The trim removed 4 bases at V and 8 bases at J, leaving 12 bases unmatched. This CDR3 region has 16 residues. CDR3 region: CASSPTPGQGGDEQFF. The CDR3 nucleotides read TGCGCCAGCAGCCCTACCCCGGGACAGGGCGGGGATGAGCAGTTCTTC.

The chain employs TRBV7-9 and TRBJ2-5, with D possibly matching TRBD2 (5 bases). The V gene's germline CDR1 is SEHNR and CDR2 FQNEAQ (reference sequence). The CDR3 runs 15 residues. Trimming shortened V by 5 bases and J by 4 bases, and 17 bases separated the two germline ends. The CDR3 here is CASSPRDRKGETQYF. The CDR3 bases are TGTGCCAGCAGCCCCCGGGATAGGAAAGGAGAGACCCAGTACTTC. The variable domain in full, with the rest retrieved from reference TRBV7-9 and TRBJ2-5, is DTGVSQNPRHKITKRGQNVTFRCDPISEHNRLYWYRQTLGQGPEFLTYFQNEAQLEKSRLLSDRFSAERPKGSFSTLEIQRTEQGDSAMYLCASSPRDRKGETQYFGPGTRLLVL.

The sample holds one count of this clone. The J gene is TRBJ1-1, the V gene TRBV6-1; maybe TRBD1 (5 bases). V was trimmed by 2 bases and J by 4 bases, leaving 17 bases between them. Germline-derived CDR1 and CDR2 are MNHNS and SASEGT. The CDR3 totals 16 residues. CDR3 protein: CASSEYLGRGGTEAFF. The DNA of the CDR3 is TGTGCCAGCAGTGAATATCTAGGACGGGGGGGCACTGAAGCTTTCTTT.

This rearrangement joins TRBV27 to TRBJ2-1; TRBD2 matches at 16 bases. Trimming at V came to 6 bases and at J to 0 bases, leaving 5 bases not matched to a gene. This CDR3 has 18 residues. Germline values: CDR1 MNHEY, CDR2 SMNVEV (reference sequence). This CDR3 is CASRGLAGGSGSYNEQFF. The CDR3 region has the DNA TGTGCCAGCAGGGGACTAGCGGGAGGGTCCGGCTCCTACAATGAGCAGTTCTTC.

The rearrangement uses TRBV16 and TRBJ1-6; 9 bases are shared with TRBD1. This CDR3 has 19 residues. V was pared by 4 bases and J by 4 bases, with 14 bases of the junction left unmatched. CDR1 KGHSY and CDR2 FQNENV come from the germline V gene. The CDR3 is CASSLSTGTGIEYNSPLHF. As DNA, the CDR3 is TGTGCCAGCAGCCTTAGCACCGGGACAGGGATCGAGTATAATTCACCCCTCCACTTT.

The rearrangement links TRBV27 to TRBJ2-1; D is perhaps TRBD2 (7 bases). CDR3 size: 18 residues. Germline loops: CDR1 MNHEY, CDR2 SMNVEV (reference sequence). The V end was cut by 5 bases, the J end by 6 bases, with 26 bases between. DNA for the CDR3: TGTGCCAGCAGTGAGGTCCGTAGGGGGGGGCCACTCCTCAATGAGCAGTTCTTC. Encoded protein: CASSEVRRGGPLLNEQFF.

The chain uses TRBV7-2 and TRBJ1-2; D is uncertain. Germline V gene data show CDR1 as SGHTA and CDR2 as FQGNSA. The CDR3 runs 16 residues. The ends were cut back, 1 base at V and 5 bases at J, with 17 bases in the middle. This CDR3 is CASSLDLGTFGYGYTF. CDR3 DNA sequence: TGTGCCAGCAGCTTAGATTTAGGCACCTTCGGGTATGGCTACACCTTC.

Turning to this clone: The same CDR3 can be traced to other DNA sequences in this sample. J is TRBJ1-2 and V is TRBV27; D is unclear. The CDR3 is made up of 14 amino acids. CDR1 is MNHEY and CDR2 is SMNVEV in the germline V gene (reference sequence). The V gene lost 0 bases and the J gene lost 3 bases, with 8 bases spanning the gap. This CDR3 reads CASSLSIGYYGYTF. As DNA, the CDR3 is TGTGCCAGCAGTTTATCAATCGGTTACTATGGCTACACCTTC.

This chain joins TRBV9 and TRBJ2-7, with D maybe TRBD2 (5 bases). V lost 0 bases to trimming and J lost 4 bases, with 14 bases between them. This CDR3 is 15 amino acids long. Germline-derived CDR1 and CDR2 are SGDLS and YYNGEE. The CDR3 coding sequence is TGTGCCAGCAGCGTAGCTGCGGGTCCTGGGTACGAGCAGTACTTC. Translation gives CASSVAAGPGYEQYF.

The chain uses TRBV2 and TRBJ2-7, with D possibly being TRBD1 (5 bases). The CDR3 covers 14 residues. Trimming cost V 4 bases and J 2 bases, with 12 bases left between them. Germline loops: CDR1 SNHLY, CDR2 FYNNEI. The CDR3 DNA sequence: TGTGCCAGCAGTGGGTTACAGGAGACCTACGAGCAGTACTTC. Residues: CASSGLQETYEQYF.